The following is a T cell receptor (beta chain) sequence with its context. What it recognizes is unknown. Of the isolated RNA, all was reverse transcribed, and so the sequenced material was expressed TCRB transcripts. The table came from immunoSEQ multiplex PCR; TCRdb's copy has only in-frame clones and leaves some out. The sample carries hundreds of thousands of clones, about 15% recorded once. This specimen belongs to a study of beta chain features in type 1 diabetes. Study observations and caveats: A greater similarity of naive, central memory and Treg TCRB repertoires was seen among patients than among healthy donors.

The sequence came from a man aged 30 to 45 in good health. Specimen: naive CD4+ T cells from blood.

This CDR3 is CASSFWDRAYEQYV. CDR3 nucleotides: TGTGCCAGCAGCTTCTGGGATAGAGCCTACGAGCAGTACGTC. The chain joins TRBV5-6 to TRBJ2-7; D remains unclear. The CDR3 loop spans 14 amino acids. V lost 2 bases, J lost 2 bases, and 11 bases lay in between. The germline V gene encodes CDR1 SGHDT and CDR2 YYEEEE.